A selection of T cell receptor beta chains follows, all from one sample in a study of T cell responses to AZD1222 COVID-19 vaccine. Measured with immunoSEQ multiplex PCR; TCRdb has only the in-frame clones, and not every one. Altogether more than 150,000 clones are present, approximately 92% being singletons, with the ten largest covering 10%. Source: peripheral blood, taken on day 0 of AZD1222 vaccination. The receptors were gathered from an adult in good health. Both conserved end residues are part of each CDR3. A D gene is named only where the DNA matches it firmly. Clone size is given for some rows only: seen once, a few or many times, or a class if the clone is expanded.

J gene: TRBJ1-2
D gene: TRBD1
V gene: TRBV7-2
clone size: .
CDR3 length: 15
CDR3 protein: CASSGTRQGLGGYTF
CDR3 DNA: TGTGCCAGCAGCGGAACCCGACAGGGTTTGGGTGGCTACACCTTC

J gene: TRBJ1-6
D gene: .
V gene: TRBV25-1
clone size: .
CDR3 length: 12
CDR3 protein: CATQDGNSPLHF
CDR3 DNA: TGTGCCACACAGGACGGTAATTCACCCCTCCACTTT

J gene: TRBJ1-1
D gene: .
V gene: TRBV6-5
clone size: .
CDR3 length: 13
CDR3 protein: CASRYRVNTEAFF
CDR3 DNA: TGTGCCAGCAGATACAGGGTGAACACTGAAGCTTTCTTT

J gene: TRBJ2-1
D gene: .
V gene: TRBV27
clone size: .
CDR3 length: 15
CDR3 protein: CASSFGSSSYNEQFF
CDR3 DNA: TGTGCCAGCAGTTTCGGCTCCAGCTCCTACAATGAGCAGTTCTTC

J gene: TRBJ1-3
D gene: .
V gene: TRBV2
clone size: .
CDR3 length: 14
CDR3 protein: CASIFTSSGNTIYF
CDR3 DNA: TGTGCCAGCATTTTCACGAGCTCTGGAAACACCATATATTTT

J gene: TRBJ2-1
D gene: .
V gene: TRBV7-9
clone size: .
CDR3 length: 18
CDR3 protein: CASSLSMWGTAAYNEQFF
CDR3 DNA: TGTGCCAGCAGCTTAAGTATGTGGGGCACTGCGGCCTACAATGAGCAGTTCTTC

J gene: TRBJ1-2
D gene: .
V gene: TRBV21-1
clone size: .
CDR3 length: 15
CDR3 protein: CASSMKGAKWYGYTF
CDR3 DNA: TGTGCCAGCAGCATGAAGGGGGCTAAATGGTATGGCTACACCTTC

J gene: TRBJ2-5
D gene: .
V gene: TRBV2
clone size: .
CDR3 length: 14
CDR3 protein: CASTERYTQETQYF
CDR3 DNA: TGTGCCAGCACCGAGCGGTATACCCAAGAGACCCAGTACTTC

J gene: TRBJ2-1
D gene: TRBD2
V gene: TRBV9
clone size: .
CDR3 length: 15
CDR3 protein: CASSPSGGSYNEQFF
CDR3 DNA: TGTGCCAGCAGCCCTAGCGGGGGCTCCTACAATGAGCAGTTCTTC

J gene: TRBJ2-1
D gene: TRBD2
V gene: TRBV6-6
clone size: .
CDR3 length: 16
CDR3 protein: CASRVAGLIRGDEQFF
CDR3 DNA: TGTGCCAGCAGAGTAGCGGGGCTTATCCGGGGCGATGAGCAGTTCTTC

J gene: TRBJ2-1
D gene: .
V gene: TRBV19
clone size: .
CDR3 length: 14
CDR3 protein: CASSRVDPSNEQFF
CDR3 DNA: TGTGCCAGTAGTCGGGTAGACCCTTCGAATGAGCAGTTCTTC

J gene: TRBJ1-2
D gene: TRBD1
V gene: TRBV5-1
clone size: few
CDR3 length: 16
CDR3 protein: CASSFGTGKTNYGYTF
CDR3 DNA: TGCGCCAGCAGCTTCGGGACAGGAAAGACAAACTATGGCTACACCTTC

J gene: TRBJ1-2
D gene: .
V gene: TRBV4-1
clone size: .
CDR3 length: 15
CDR3 protein: CASSRGGAVTNGYTF
CDR3 DNA: TGCGCCAGCAGCCGCGGGGGGGCCGTAACTAATGGCTACACCTTC

J gene: TRBJ2-2
D gene: .
V gene: TRBV27
clone size: .
CDR3 length: 15
CDR3 protein: CASSLRGKDTGELFF
CDR3 DNA: TGTGCCAGCAGTTTACGGGGGAAGGACACCGGGGAGCTGTTTTTT

J gene: TRBJ2-2
D gene: .
V gene: TRBV7-3
clone size: .
CDR3 length: 16
CDR3 protein: CASSLTMSANTGELFF
CDR3 DNA: TGTGCCAGCAGCTTAACTATGTCAGCGAACACCGGGGAGCTGTTTTTT

J gene: TRBJ1-4
D gene: TRBD1
V gene: TRBV5-5
clone size: .
CDR3 length: 15
CDR3 protein: CASSLAGTGNEKLFF
CDR3 DNA: TGTGCCAGCAGCTTGGCCGGGACAGGCAATGAAAAACTGTTTTTT

J gene: TRBJ2-1
D gene: .
V gene: TRBV11-2
clone size: .
CDR3 length: 14
CDR3 protein: CASSLFSRGDEQFF
CDR3 DNA: TGTGCCAGCAGCTTATTCTCCAGGGGGGATGAGCAGTTCTTC

J gene: TRBJ1-2
D gene: .
V gene: TRBV4-1
clone size: .
CDR3 length: 14
CDR3 protein: CASRGSRDGNGYTF
CDR3 DNA: TGCGCCAGCCGTGGCAGCCGGGATGGGAATGGCTACACCTTC

J gene: TRBJ2-7
D gene: TRBD2
V gene: TRBV7-7
clone size: .
CDR3 length: 17
CDR3 protein: CASSSSMNGLAGYEQYF
CDR3 DNA: TGTGCCAGCAGCTCATCGATGAATGGACTAGCGGGCTACGAGCAGTACTTC

J gene: TRBJ2-3
D gene: .
V gene: TRBV27
clone size: .
CDR3 length: 11
CDR3 protein: CASRYYDTQYF
CDR3 DNA: TGTGCCAGCAGATACTATGATACGCAGTATTTT

J gene: TRBJ2-7
D gene: .
V gene: TRBV5-4
clone size: .
CDR3 length: 13
CDR3 protein: CASSLTGGYEQYF
CDR3 DNA: TGTGCCAGCAGCTTGACAGGAGGATACGAGCAGTACTTC

J gene: TRBJ1-2
D gene: TRBD1
V gene: TRBV28
clone size: .
CDR3 length: 14
CDR3 protein: CASNTGGARYGYTF
CDR3 DNA: TGTGCCAGCAACACAGGGGGCGCTCGCTATGGCTACACCTTC

J gene: TRBJ1-3
D gene: TRBD1
V gene: TRBV5-1
clone size: .
CDR3 length: 14
CDR3 protein: CASSVGTGLNTIYF
CDR3 DNA: TGCGCCAGCAGCGTCGGGACAGGGTTAAACACCATATATTTT

J gene: TRBJ1-1
D gene: TRBD1
V gene: TRBV15
clone size: .
CDR3 length: 15
CDR3 protein: CATSRGAGGVTEAFF
CDR3 DNA: TGTGCCACCAGCAGAGGGGCAGGGGGCGTCACTGAAGCTTTCTTT

J gene: TRBJ2-5
D gene: .
V gene: TRBV9
clone size: .
CDR3 length: 16
CDR3 protein: CASSADAGGGGETQYF
CDR3 DNA: TGTGCCAGCAGCGCGGACGCAGGGGGAGGAGGAGAGACCCAGTACTTC

J gene: TRBJ1-2
D gene: .
V gene: TRBV7-9
clone size: .
CDR3 length: 15
CDR3 protein: CASSPHGGRFYGYTF
CDR3 DNA: TGTGCCAGCAGCCCCCACGGGGGGCGGTTCTATGGCTACACCTTC

J gene: TRBJ2-5
D gene: .
V gene: TRBV12-3/TRBV12-4
clone size: once
CDR3 length: 13
CDR3 protein: CASSLSTAETQYF
CDR3 DNA: TGTGCCAGCAGTCTCAGTACTGCGGAGACCCAGTACTTC

J gene: TRBJ2-1
D gene: TRBD1
V gene: TRBV27
clone size: .
CDR3 length: 14
CDR3 protein: CASRALQGKNEQFF
CDR3 DNA: TGTGCCAGCAGGGCCTTACAGGGGAAGAATGAGCAGTTCTTC

J gene: TRBJ1-1
D gene: .
V gene: TRBV2
clone size: .
CDR3 length: 14
CDR3 protein: CASRATGGTTEAFF
CDR3 DNA: TGTGCCAGCAGGGCGACAGGAGGGACCACTGAAGCTTTCTTT

J gene: TRBJ2-3
D gene: .
V gene: TRBV5-4
clone size: .
CDR3 length: 14
CDR3 protein: CASSLDFGADTQYF
CDR3 DNA: TGTGCCAGCAGCTTGGATTTCGGCGCAGATACGCAGTATTTT

J gene: TRBJ2-1
D gene: TRBD2
V gene: TRBV3-1/TRBV3-2
clone size: .
CDR3 length: 16
CDR3 protein: CASSQKDPRASGGAFF
CDR3 DNA: TGTGCCAGCAGCCAGAAAGACCCCCGTGCTAGCGGGGGGGCATTCTTC

J gene: TRBJ1-3
D gene: .
V gene: TRBV18
clone size: .
CDR3 length: 17
CDR3 protein: CASSLSTRRVAGNTIYF
CDR3 DNA: TGTGCCAGCTCACTGTCGACCCGTAGGGTAGCTGGAAACACCATATATTTT

J gene: TRBJ2-2
D gene: TRBD2
V gene: TRBV4-1
clone size: .
CDR3 length: 17
CDR3 protein: CASSPPLAGGRTGELFF
CDR3 DNA: TGCGCCAGCAGCCCGCCCCTAGCGGGAGGACGAACCGGGGAGCTGTTTTTT

J gene: TRBJ1-1
D gene: TRBD1
V gene: TRBV3-1/TRBV3-2
clone size: few
CDR3 length: 16
CDR3 protein: CASTQSLARGQAEAFF
CDR3 DNA: TGTGCCAGCACTCAATCCCTAGCCAGGGGGCAAGCTGAAGCTTTCTTT

J gene: TRBJ2-7
D gene: .
V gene: TRBV4-1
clone size: .
CDR3 length: 15
CDR3 protein: CASSFQAGYSYEQYF
CDR3 DNA: TGCGCCAGCAGCTTTCAAGCGGGTTACTCCTACGAGCAGTACTTC

J gene: TRBJ2-1
D gene: .
V gene: TRBV11-2
clone size: .
CDR3 length: 21
CDR3 protein: CASSLTSIRDRAIAGVGEQFF
CDR3 DNA: TGTGCCAGCAGTTTAACGTCGATCCGGGACAGGGCAATAGCGGGAGTAGGTGAGCAGTTCTTC

J gene: TRBJ1-2
D gene: TRBD1
V gene: TRBV29-1
clone size: .
CDR3 length: 12
CDR3 protein: CSVSLTGDGYTF
CDR3 DNA: TGCAGCGTTTCACTCACAGGGGATGGCTACACCTTC

J gene: TRBJ2-2
D gene: TRBD1
V gene: TRBV19
clone size: .
CDR3 length: 15
CDR3 protein: CASSTGQHRAGELFF
CDR3 DNA: TGTGCCAGTAGTACGGGACAGCACAGGGCCGGGGAGCTGTTTTTT

J gene: TRBJ2-7
D gene: TRBD1
V gene: TRBV29-1
clone size: .
CDR3 length: 12
CDR3 protein: CSVGDRGNEQYF
CDR3 DNA: TGCAGCGTTGGGGACAGGGGGAATGAGCAGTACTTC

J gene: TRBJ1-2
D gene: .
V gene: TRBV27
clone size: .
CDR3 length: 11
CDR3 protein: CASSLSSGYTF
CDR3 DNA: TGTGCCAGCAGTTTATCTTCTGGCTACACCTTC

J gene: TRBJ1-5
D gene: .
V gene: TRBV19
clone size: .
CDR3 length: 14
CDR3 protein: CASSNRYSNQPQHF
CDR3 DNA: TGTGCCAGTAGTAATCGATATAGCAATCAGCCCCAGCATTTT

J gene: TRBJ2-4
D gene: TRBD2
V gene: TRBV4-1
clone size: .
CDR3 length: 19
CDR3 protein: CASSQGVRGAVGAKNIQYF
CDR3 DNA: TGCGCCAGCAGCCAAGGGGTGCGGGGGGCAGTCGGGGCCAAAAACATTCAGTACTTC

J gene: TRBJ1-1
D gene: .
V gene: TRBV19
clone size: .
CDR3 length: 13
CDR3 protein: CASSKGLDTEAFF
CDR3 DNA: TGTGCCAGTAGTAAGGGGCTGGACACTGAAGCTTTCTTT

J gene: TRBJ2-6
D gene: .
V gene: TRBV4-2
clone size: .
CDR3 length: 16
CDR3 protein: CASSQETVSGANVLTF
CDR3 DNA: TGTGCCAGCAGCCAAGAGACAGTCTCTGGGGCCAACGTCCTGACTTTC